The subject of this entry is one T cell receptor beta chain. Its cognate antigen is unknown. Deletions cut 0 bases from V and 0 bases from J, with 8 bases between. In germline, CDR1 is DFQATT, CDR2 SNEGSKA (reference sequence). The CDR3 runs 15 residues. The data are from a study of response to subunit inactivated influenza vaccine. Broader study findings: The study's authors posited that every seasonal influenza vaccination enlists few new T cells.

One entry per CDR3 protein results from TCRdb running MiXCR on the RT-PCR reads. The data show about 780,000 distinct CDR3 sequences, approximately 17% seen once. This clonotype originated in a man aged 50 to 59 who received an inactivated influenza vaccine. The chain employs TRBV20-1 and TRBJ2-2; D is undetermined. The sequencing here drew on PBMCs from blood, taken roughly 5 days after vaccination. The CDR3 nucleotides read TGCAGTGCTAGAGATGGAGAAACGAACACCGGGGAGCTGTTTTTT. This translates into CSARDGETNTGELFF.